Below are 25 T cell receptor beta chains sequenced from a single sample in a study of patients and donors after allogeneic stem cell transplantation. From the RT-PCR reads, TCRdb called clonotypes with MiXCR, one entry per CDR3 protein. Here the sample spans roughly 960,000 distinct CDR3 sequences, more than 15% being singletons. Sequencing was carried out using blood, either unsorted or a sorted T cell fraction (not recorded which). Receptors were obtained from a human donor who was either an allogeneic HSCT recipient or a stem cell or donor lymphocyte infusion donor (not recorded which). It is not recorded whose cells these are; they may come from a transplant donor.

This clonotype was counted between two and nine times. The genes are TRBV5-5 and TRBJ2-1, with TRBD2 matching 12 bases. V lost 6 bases and J lost 7; bases outside the gene matches: 14. Germline CDR1 SGHKS, CDR2 YYEKEE (reference sequence). The length of the CDR3 is 17 residues. The CDR3 DNA reads as TGTGCCAGCACCGCCGTGCTAGCGGGGGGGCCGGGGAATGAGCAGTTCTTC. Translating gives CASTAVLAGGPGNEQFF. Complete variable domain (other parts from reference TRBV5-5 and TRBJ2-1): DAGVTQSPTHLIKTRGQQVTLRCSPISGHKSVSWYQQVLGQGPQFIFQYYEKEERGRGNFPDRFSARQFPNYSSELNVNALLLGDSALYLCASTAVLAGGPGNEQFFGPGTRLTVL.

The table lists this clonotype with a few counts. The CDR3 reads CASSTFRGQGGARGYTF. The DNA of the CDR3 is TGTGCCAGCAGCACCTTTCGTGGACAGGGAGGGGCTCGGGGCTACACCTTC. This chain links TRBV7-9 with TRBJ1-2, with 8 bases identical to TRBD1. The CDR3 covers 17 residues. V lost 5 bases to trimming and J lost 8 bases; unmatched junction nucleotides: 19. Germline V gene data show CDR1 as SEHNR and CDR2 as FQNEAQ (reference sequence).

The sample holds many counts of this clonotype. This chain joins TRBV28 and TRBJ1-1, with D maybe TRBD1 (5 bases). The germline V gene has CDR1 MDHEN and CDR2 SYDVKM. There are 14 residues in the CDR3. V was trimmed by 2 bases and J by 1 base, leaving 8 bases between them. The CDR3 nucleotides read TGTGCCAGCAGTTTAGGGACCCGGAACACTGAAGCTTTCTTT. Its protein product is CASSLGTRNTEAFF. Full variable domain (outside the CDR3, taken from reference TRBV28 and TRBJ1-1): DVKVTQSSRYLVKRTGEKVFLECVQDMDHENMFWYRQDPGLGLRLIYFSYDVKMKEKGDIPEGYSVSREKKERFSLILESASTNQTSMYLCASSLGTRNTEAFFGQGTRLTVV.

The chain uses TRBV2 and TRBJ2-2, with 8 bases fitting TRBD2. The CDR3 sequence is 13 residues long. Germline V lookup: CDR1 SNHLY, CDR2 FYNNEI. V shed 11 bases and J 7 bases; nucleotides not matched to a gene: 9. CDR3 sequence reads: CARSAGVHGELFF. The CDR3 DNA follows: TGTGCCCGCTCAGCGGGAGTACACGGGGAGCTGTTTTTT.

The V gene is TRBV4-2, the J gene TRBJ2-5, with D possibly being TRBD2 (5 bases). The V gene's germline CDR1 is LGHNA and CDR2 YNFKEQ. V shed 0 bases and J shed 2 bases, with 7 bases lying between them. The CDR3 is 14 amino acids. CDR3 region: CASSQDGVQETQYF. The CDR3 nucleotides are TGTGCCAGCAGCCAAGACGGGGTACAAGAGACCCAGTACTTC.

This clonotype was seen more than once but under ten times. This sequence joins TRBV19 and TRBJ2-6; D uncertain. V dropped 3 bases and J dropped 4 bases, with 10 bases sitting between them. CDR1 is LNHDA and CDR2 is SQIVND in the germline V gene (reference sequence). This CDR3 comprises 15 residues. The CDR3 sequence: CASSIGGPGANVLTF. CDR3 bases: TGTGCCAGTAGTATCGGTGGGCCCGGGGCCAACGTCCTGACTTTC.

This clonotype was found a few times. The J gene is TRBJ2-7, the V gene TRBV24-1; D unresolved. V was trimmed by 3 bases and J by 5 bases, leaving 16 bases between them. The CDR3 extends over 15 amino acids. The germline V gene encodes CDR1 KGHDR and CDR2 SFDVKD. The CDR3 reads CATSDPARHSNEQYF. Written as DNA, the CDR3 is TGTGCCACCAGTGATCCCGCCCGACACAGCAACGAGCAGTACTTC.

This clonotype was found a few times. The chain recombines TRBV20-1 with TRBJ2-7; 10 positions match TRBD1. The CDR3 loop spans 14 amino acids. The germline V gene encodes CDR1 DFQATT and CDR2 SNEGSKA (reference sequence). V lost 5 bases and J lost 7; bases outside the gene matches: 11. The CDR3 DNA reads as TGCAGTGCTCATGAAGACAGGGGGCGCGGGGAGCAGTACTTC. Translating gives CSAHEDRGRGEQYF.

The chain employs TRBV27 and TRBJ2-3, with 8 bases matching TRBD2. This CDR3 has 16 amino acids. In germline, CDR1 is MNHEY, CDR2 SMNVEV (reference sequence). Trimming cost V 2 bases and J 5 bases; bases outside gene matches: 9. CDR3 sequence reads: CASSLRSSGNGDTQYF. The CDR3 DNA reads TGTGCCAGCAGTTTAAGGAGTAGCGGGAACGGAGATACGCAGTATTTT.

The V call is TRBV12-3 or TRBV12-4, the J call TRBJ2-2, with D possibly TRBD1 on 6 matching bases. The CDR3 is made up of 15 amino acids. Trimming took off 6 bases at V and 1 base at J, with 12 bases between the two ends. The CDR3 sequence: CASSPIRGNTGELFF. CDR3 nucleotides: TGTGCCAGCAGCCCCATCAGGGGGAACACCGGGGAGCTGTTTTTT.

V gene TRBV12-5 combines with J gene TRBJ1-1, with D unclear. The germline gives CDR1 LGHNT, CDR2 FRNRAP. The CDR3 length is 11 residues. The ends were cut back, 6 bases at V and 4 bases at J, with 6 bases in the middle. CDR3 DNA: TGTGCTAGTGGATCGATCACTGAAGCTTTCTTT. Protein sequence: CASGSITEAFF.

This chain connects TRBV7-9 to TRBJ2-7; D is possibly TRBD2 (5 bases). Germline lookup yields CDR1 SEHNR and CDR2 FQNEAQ (reference sequence). V lost 1 base, J lost 5 bases, and 9 bases lay in between. CDR3 length equals 13 residues. The CDR3 DNA reads as TGTGCCAGCAGCTTAGTGTTCGGGGACGAGCAGTACTTC. Encoded protein: CASSLVFGDEQYF.

This chain joins TRBV9 and TRBJ2-3; 11 nucleotides line up with TRBD2. The CDR3 covers 16 residues. J gave up 0 bases and V 3 bases, and 3 bases lay outside the gene matches. Germline V gives CDR1 SGDLS, CDR2 YYNGEE. The CDR3 protein is CASSERTSGSTDTQYF. The DNA of the CDR3 is TGTGCCAGCAGCGAACGGACTAGCGGGAGCACAGATACGCAGTATTTT. Based on the CDR3 plus reference TRBV9 and TRBJ2-3, the full variable domain is DSGVTQTPKHLITATGQRVTLRCSPRSGDLSVYWYQQSLDQGLQFLIQYYNGEERAKGNILERFSAQQFPDLHSELNLSSLELGDSALYFCASSERTSGSTDTQYFGPGTRLTVL.

The V call is TRBV12-3 or TRBV12-4, the J call TRBJ2-5; 8 bases line up with TRBD2. The CDR3 is 14 residues long. V dropped 3 bases and J dropped 5; count of bases not matched to a gene: 5. The CDR3 DNA is TGTGCCAGCAGTTTTAGCGGGGCATTCGAGACCCAGTACTTC. Its translation: CASSFSGAFETQYF.

This clonotype appeared a few times. This rearrangement joins TRBV6-1 to TRBJ2-1; 15 nucleotides align to TRBD2. Germline V CDR1 and CDR2: MNHNS, SASEGT. V trimming: 5 bases; J trimming: 2 bases; junction bases outside the gene matches: 4. The CDR3 totals 17 residues. Here the CDR3 reads CASSRTSGGAPYNEQFF. As DNA, the CDR3 is TGTGCCAGCAGTCGGACTAGCGGGGGGGCACCCTACAATGAGCAGTTCTTC.

This sequence joins TRBV5-1 and TRBJ2-1; 7 bases fit TRBD1. The CDR3 covers 17 residues. The germline V gene encodes CDR1 SGHRS and CDR2 YFSETQ. J lost 1 base, V lost 4 bases, and 11 bases had no gene match. CDR3 loop: CASSPFLQGLSYNEQFF. CDR3 nucleotides: TGCGCCAGCAGCCCCTTTCTACAGGGGCTATCCTACAATGAGCAGTTCTTC.

A few counts support this clonotype. The J gene is TRBJ1-1, the V gene TRBV29-1, with D perhaps TRBD1 (6 bases). Germline V gene lookup returns CDR1 SQVTM and CDR2 ANQGSEA. This CDR3 region has 14 residues. V dropped 2 bases and J dropped 5 bases, with 15 bases sitting between them. The CDR3 DNA reads as TGCAGCGTTGAACTCCAGGGGATGTGGACTGAAGCTTTCTTT. This sequence encodes CSVELQGMWTEAFF.

The chain carries TRBV21-1 and TRBJ2-5; TRBD2, as called in the table, went unchecked against the DNA. TRBV21-1 is given as a pseudogene. The CDR3 loop spans 19 amino acids. The CDR3 region is CASSKKRRTSGSKYETQYF. CDR3 nucleotides: TGTGCCAGCAGCAAAAAACGAAGGACTAGCGGGAGTAAATATGAGACCCAGTACTTC.

The rearrangement uses TRBV5-1 and TRBJ2-1; TRBD2 agrees at 9 bases. Looked up from germline, CDR1 is SGHRS and CDR2 is YFSETQ. CDR3 length equals 16 residues. V lost 5 bases and J lost 0; bases outside the gene matches: 6. CDR3 region: CASRVAGELSYNEQFF. Written as DNA, the CDR3 is TGCGCCAGCAGGGTAGCGGGAGAACTCTCCTACAATGAGCAGTTCTTC.

The chain recombines TRBV6-1 with TRBJ1-2, with D hard to call. Germline loops: CDR1 MNHNS, CDR2 SASEGT. V was pared by 7 bases and J by 4 bases, with 16 bases between. The CDR3 is 14 residues long. The CDR3, as DNA: TGTGCCAGCACCCGCGGACCCCAGGTCTATGGCTACACCTTC. Protein: CASTRGPQVYGYTF.

This clonotype was recorded a few times. As DNA, the CDR3 is TGTGCCAGCAGCTTAGCAGCTAGCGGGAGGTCGAGGGCCTACGAGCAGTACTTC. Its translation is CASSLAASGRSRAYEQYF. This chain links TRBV7-8 with TRBJ2-7; 11 positions match TRBD2. This CDR3 has 18 residues. The V segment lost 0 bases and the J segment 2 bases; nucleotides outside the gene matches: 9. Germline assignment: CDR1 SGHVS and CDR2 FQNEAQ.

J is TRBJ2-1 and V is TRBV12-3 or TRBV12-4; D is uncertain. Trimming stripped 7 bases from V and 9 bases from J, with 19 bases between. This CDR3 has 14 amino acids. DNA of the CDR3: TGTGCCAGCAACGAAAAAACCGTCCCCAGTGAGCAGTTCTTC. It specifies CASNEKTVPSEQFF.

This clonotype was seen only a few times. The chain uses TRBV20-1 and TRBJ2-2; 8 nucleotides match TRBD2. The V gene's germline CDR1 is DFQATT and CDR2 SNEGSKA (reference sequence). After removal of 0 bases from V and 3 bases from J, the junction contained 6 bases not matched to a gene. The CDR3 totals 16 residues. The CDR3 DNA reads TGCAGTGCTAGAGACGGACTAGCATCGTACACCGGGGAGCTGTTTTTT. Amino acid sequence: CSARDGLASYTGELFF.

The V call is TRBV2, the J call TRBJ2-5, with 10 bases aligning to TRBD2. Germline CDR1 is SNHLY and CDR2 is FYNNEI. The CDR3 has 15 amino acids. V lost 4 bases and J lost 4; bases outside the gene matches: 6. The CDR3 DNA sequence: TGTGCCAGCAGTGTTTTAGCGGGAGGTCCAGAGACCCAGTACTTC. Translated, it gives CASSVLAGGPETQYF.

At least ten counts were recorded for this clonotype. The chain carries TRBV27 and TRBJ1-2, with TRBD1 identical over 7 bases. V was clipped by 6 bases and J by 5 bases; unmatched bases: 6. This CDR3 comprises 13 residues. Looked up from germline, CDR1 is MNHEY and CDR2 is SMNVEV (reference sequence). CDR3 in DNA: TGTGCCAGCAGGACAGGGCCCTCTTATGGCTACACCTTC. Translated, it gives CASRTGPSYGYTF.